These 22 T cell receptor beta chains share one sample of origin, sequenced in a study of blood T cell repertoires in COVID-19. Some clones are missing from TCRdb's copy, which holds only in-frame ones; the method was immunoSEQ multiplex PCR. The repertoire holds approximately 230,000 clones, roughly 89% seen once, with approximately 2% in the top ten. Input material: peripheral blood. These receptors all come from a man younger than 40 who had recovered from COVID-19.

V and J are TRBV25-1 and TRBJ2-3, with 8 nucleotides matching TRBD2. Germline values: CDR1 MGHDK, CDR2 SYGVNS. The ends lost 6 bases at V and 6 bases at J; junction bases unmatched: 11. The CDR3 has 15 amino acids. The CDR3 DNA reads TGTGCCAGCAGCCTTAATCCGGGGGGGCAGGATACGCAGTATTTT. Encoded protein: CASSLNPGGQDTQYF.

This clone was detected a few times. The V and J genes are TRBV6-1 and TRBJ2-7; 9 nucleotides line up with TRBD1. Germline CDR1 reads MNHNS; CDR2 reads SASEGT. The CDR3 is 15 amino acids. J gave up 6 bases and V 2 bases, and 8 bases lay outside the gene matches. Here the CDR3 reads CASSEIIGQGTEQYF. As DNA, the CDR3 is TGTGCCAGCAGTGAAATTATAGGACAGGGGACCGAGCAGTACTTC.

This chain connects TRBV3-1 (or the pseudogene TRBV3-2) to TRBJ2-2, with TRBD1 identical over 9 bases. This CDR3 contains 17 residues. V dropped 3 bases and J dropped 3; count of bases not matched to a gene: 8. CDR1 is LGHDT and CDR2 is YNNKEL in the germline V gene (reference sequence). The CDR3 spells CASSHTSGTGYTGELFF. The CDR3 nucleotides read TGTGCCAGCAGCCATACCTCCGGGACAGGGTACACCGGGGAGCTGTTTTTT.

CDR3 bases: TGTGCGCGGAAACAGGACACCACCGGGGAGCTGTTTTTT. This gives the protein CARKQDTTGELFF. This chain joins TRBV2 and TRBJ2-2; possibly TRBD1 for D (5 bases). The V gene's germline CDR1 is SNHLY and CDR2 FYNNEI. The CDR3 is 13 residues long.

This sequence joins TRBV19 and TRBJ1-6; D gene ambiguous. Germline V lookup: CDR1 LNHDA, CDR2 SQIVND (reference sequence). V was pared by 0 bases and J by 10 bases, with 13 bases between. This CDR3 spans 15 amino acids. Here the CDR3 reads CASSIDRDQASPLHF. CDR3 DNA sequence: TGTGCCAGTAGTATAGATCGAGATCAGGCCTCACCCCTCCACTTT.

This clone was observed once. The V call is TRBV19, the J call TRBJ2-1, with 9 nucleotides matching TRBD2. Germline values: CDR1 LNHDA, CDR2 SQIVND (reference sequence). V gave up 8 bases and J gave up 4 bases; unmatched junction bases: 21. CDR3 length: 19 amino acids. CDR3 amino acids: CASPEGWRGGARHYNEQFF. The CDR3 coding sequence is TGTGCCAGTCCCGAGGGTTGGCGGGGGGGCGCCCGCCATTACAATGAGCAGTTCTTC.

The rearrangement joins TRBV9 to TRBJ1-1, with 9 bases that match TRBD1. Germline V gene sequence: CDR1 SGDLS, CDR2 YYNGEE. CDR3 length equals 14 residues. After removal of 4 bases from V and 5 bases from J, the junction contained 6 bases not matched to a gene. CDR3 residues: CASSYTGGETEAFF. In nucleotides, the CDR3 is TGTGCCAGCAGCTACACAGGGGGCGAGACTGAAGCTTTCTTT.

The V gene is TRBV27, the J gene TRBJ1-6, with D maybe TRBD1 (5 bases). This CDR3 region has 18 residues. Trimming took off 6 bases at V and 10 bases at J, with 28 bases between the two ends. Germline CDR1 MNHEY, CDR2 SMNVEV (reference sequence). The DNA of the CDR3 is TGTGCCAGCAGCCCATCCGGGGCGGCAGCCGGGGGACGATCACCCCTCCACTTT. Protein: CASSPSGAAAGGRSPLHF.

Comment on this clone: Other nucleotide sequences from this sample produce the same CDR3. This chain joins TRBV3-1 (or the pseudogene TRBV3-2) and TRBJ1-3; TRBD1 aligns across 9 bases. Germline CDR1 is LGHDT and CDR2 is YNNKEL (reference sequence). The CDR3 has 14 amino acids. After removal of 5 bases from V and 2 bases from J, the junction contained 1 base not matched to a gene. For the CDR3, the DNA is TGTGCCAGCAGCAGGGACAGGGCTGGAAACACCATATATTTT. Translating it yields CASSRDRAGNTIYF.

The CDR3 DNA sequence: TGCGCCAGCAGCTCCGGGGAACATAATTCACCCCTCCACTTT. Amino acids: CASSSGEHNSPLHF. This chain joins TRBV10-1 and TRBJ1-6; D is uncertain. Deletions cut 6 bases from V and 5 bases from J, with 11 bases between. The CDR3 covers 14 residues. Germline loops: CDR1 WNHNN, CDR2 SYGVQD (reference sequence).

The rearrangement links TRBV6-5 to TRBJ2-2; D remains ambiguous. The germline V gene has CDR1 MNHEY and CDR2 SVGAGI. The CDR3 runs to 14 residues. Deletions cut 2 bases from V and 4 bases from J, with 8 bases between. The CDR3 is CASSYLGSTGELFF. As DNA, the CDR3 is TGTGCCAGCAGTTACCTTGGCAGCACCGGGGAGCTGTTTTTT.

The chain is built from TRBV7-8 and TRBJ1-5, with D tentatively TRBD1 (5 bases). V dropped 4 bases and J dropped 2 bases, with 18 bases sitting between them. CDR3 length: 17 residues. CDR1 and CDR2 from the germline V gene are SGHVS and FQNEAQ. CDR3 residues: CASSWVSGGEGNQPQHF. CDR3 bases: TGTGCCAGCAGCTGGGTATCTGGGGGGGAGGGCAATCAGCCCCAGCATTTT.

This sequence joins TRBV7-6 and TRBJ1-5, with TRBD1 matching 8 bases. Germline CDR1 and CDR2: SGHVS and FNYEAQ. The CDR3 loop spans 19 amino acids. Trimming removed 0 bases from V and 7 bases from J; junction bases left unmatched: 17. This CDR3 is CASSLAFGRGPLFDQPQHF. CDR3 DNA sequence: TGTGCCAGCAGCTTAGCGTTTGGCAGGGGGCCACTATTTGACCAGCCCCAGCATTTT.

The DNA for the CDR3 is TGTGCCAGCAGCCGGGAAGCCCGACAGGGTCCTAATGAAAAACTGTTTTTT. This gives the protein CASSREARQGPNEKLFF. The chain uses TRBV7-2 and TRBJ1-4; TRBD1 agrees at 7 bases. Germline loops: CDR1 SGHTA, CDR2 FQGNSA. The CDR3 is 17 amino acids. V lost 5 bases, J lost 3 bases, and 12 bases stayed unmatched.

The V gene is TRBV5-1, the J gene TRBJ2-3; weak D call: TRBD2 (6 bases). The CDR3 is 15 residues long. Germline loops: CDR1 SGHRS, CDR2 YFSETQ. Trimming cost V 0 bases and J 3 bases, with 11 bases left between them. The CDR3, as DNA: TGCGCCAGCAGCTTGGGCGGGGTAGGGACAGATACGCAGTATTTT. It encodes CASSLGGVGTDTQYF.

The genes are TRBV24-1 and TRBJ1-1; 7 positions agree with TRBD1. With V trimmed by 4 bases and J by 3 bases, 10 bases remained unmatched. CDR1 is KGHDR and CDR2 is SFDVKD in the germline V gene. The CDR3 contains 16 residues. CDR3 in DNA: TGTGCCACCAGTGAAATACAGGGGTTGGGGGACACTGAAGCTTTCTTT. The encoded protein is CATSEIQGLGDTEAFF.

The V and J genes are TRBV7-7 and TRBJ2-3, with D tentatively TRBD1 (5 bases). Germline CDR1 is SSHAT and CDR2 is FNYEAQ (reference sequence). V was cut by 2 bases and J by 2 bases, with 11 bases left in between. This CDR3 contains 15 residues. The CDR3 sequence is CASSLQGFVTDTQYF. The CDR3, as DNA: TGTGCCAGCAGCTTACAGGGATTCGTCACAGATACGCAGTATTTT.

The chain recombines TRBV29-1 with TRBJ2-7, with 8 nucleotides matching TRBD1. The CDR3 has 13 amino acids. V lost 5 bases to trimming and J lost 6 bases; unmatched junction nucleotides: 9. The germline V gene has CDR1 SQVTM and CDR2 ANQGSEA. The CDR3 spells CSVKDREGGEQYF. CDR3 in DNA: TGCAGCGTTAAGGACAGGGAAGGGGGCGAGCAGTACTTC.

The chain carries TRBV5-1 and TRBJ2-2, with D possibly TRBD1 on 6 matching bases. CDR1 SGHRS and CDR2 YFSETQ come from the germline V gene. V was cut by 2 bases and J by 5 bases, with 13 bases left in between. This CDR3 comprises 15 residues. The CDR3 protein is CASSFSRGWTGELFF. The CDR3 bases are TGCGCCAGCAGCTTCTCCAGGGGTTGGACCGGGGAGCTGTTTTTT.

CDR3 bases: TGTGCCAGTAGTATAGATTTCTACGGGACAGGCGATTTCCGCGGCTCCTACAATGAGCAGTTCTTC. This translates into CASSIDFYGTGDFRGSYNEQFF. The chain is built from TRBV19 and TRBJ2-1; TRBD1 agrees at 8 bases. There are 22 residues in the CDR3. V dropped 0 bases and J dropped 0; count of bases not matched to a gene: 19. In germline, CDR1 is LNHDA, CDR2 SQIVND (reference sequence).

Points on this clone: The same CDR3 arises from other DNA sequences in this sample as well. The genes are TRBV3-1 (or the pseudogene TRBV3-2) and TRBJ1-5, with TRBD1 identical over 10 bases. With V trimmed by 1 base and J by 7 bases, 4 bases remained unmatched. The CDR3 length is 15 residues. Germline-derived CDR1 and CDR2 are LGHDT and YNNKEL (reference sequence). CDR3 protein: CASSQGQGAGQPQHF. CDR3 DNA sequence: TGTGCCAGCAGCCAAGGACAGGGGGCTGGGCAGCCCCAGCATTTT.

CDR3 DNA: TGCGCCAGCAGCCAAGAGTTGGGACAGGGGGTAACCGGGGAGCTGTTTTTT. Translated: CASSQELGQGVTGELFF. The gene calls are TRBV4-1 and TRBJ2-2; 11 nucleotides align to TRBD1. The trim removed 0 bases at V and 5 bases at J, leaving 5 bases unmatched. The length of the CDR3 is 17 residues. Germline CDR1 is MGHRA and CDR2 is YSYEKL.